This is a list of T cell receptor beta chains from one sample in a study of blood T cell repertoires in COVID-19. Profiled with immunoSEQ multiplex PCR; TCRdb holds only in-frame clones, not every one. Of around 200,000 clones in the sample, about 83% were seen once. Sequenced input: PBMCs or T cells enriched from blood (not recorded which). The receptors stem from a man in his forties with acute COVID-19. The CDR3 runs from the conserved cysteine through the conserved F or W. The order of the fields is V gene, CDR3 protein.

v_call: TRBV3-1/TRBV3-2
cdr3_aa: CALTYWTGTSGNNEQFF

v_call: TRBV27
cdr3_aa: CASSLFPDGNTEAFF

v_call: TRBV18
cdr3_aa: CASSQISGRVYNEQFF

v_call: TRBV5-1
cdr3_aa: CASSWGGVAATSYEQYF

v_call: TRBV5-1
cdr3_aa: CASSPTGQRNTIYF

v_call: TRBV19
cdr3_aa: CASSIDSSQGSGKLFF

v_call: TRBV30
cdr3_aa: CAWSGAGKGGYTF

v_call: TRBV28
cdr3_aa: CASSSPDSSYEQYF

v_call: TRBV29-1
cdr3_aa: CSVAEGQGANEKLFF

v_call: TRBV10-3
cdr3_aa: CAISLQGAWETQYF

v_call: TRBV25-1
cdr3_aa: CATSTTGANVLTF

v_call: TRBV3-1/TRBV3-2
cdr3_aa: CASSQDKGSNQPQHF

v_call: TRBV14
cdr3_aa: CASSQHTPGRDPHEQYF

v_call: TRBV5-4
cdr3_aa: CASSLSWQGDSPLHF

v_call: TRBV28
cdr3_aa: CASRGRVTDTQYF

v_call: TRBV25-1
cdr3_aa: CASRDYNTDTQYF

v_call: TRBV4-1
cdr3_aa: CASSRTSLSPPGELFF